Shown below are 3 T cell receptor beta chains from a single sample sequenced in a study of regulatory T cells in long-lasting Graves disease. Sample time point: persistent/refractory GD, antithyroid drugs over 5 years with positive TRAb. From RNA extracted from PBMCs, the TCR library was made. Building the TCR beta libraries relied on iRepertoire HTBI primers, and CDR3 regions underwent Arm-PCR. Each CDR3 protein gets one entry after TCRdb re-called the multiplex PCR reads with MiXCR. The data hold about 660,000 distinct CDR3 sequences, with about 30% observed a single time. The sequencing here drew on peripheral blood mononuclear cells (PBMCs), taken when the disease was refractory, from a patient treated with antithyroid drugs. These receptor sequences come from a female donor with Graves disease.

This clonotype was picked up a small number of times. This chain joins TRBV7-3 and TRBJ2-6; D call uncertain. The length of the CDR3 is 14 residues. Germline CDR1 is SGHTA and CDR2 is FQGTGA. Trimming took 2 bases from V and 3 from J, leaving 5 bases between them. CDR3 amino acids: CASSLLGGANVLTF. The DNA of the CDR3 is TGTGCCAGCAGCTTACTTGGTGGGGCCAACGTCCTGACTTTC.

This clonotype has more than one count but fewer than ten. The chain has TRBV27 and TRBJ2-7; 7 positions match TRBD1. V shed 6 bases and J 3 bases; nucleotides not matched to a gene: 11. The CDR3 is 15 residues long. From germline, CDR1 is MNHEY and CDR2 SMNVEV (reference sequence). The CDR3 bases are TGTGCCAGCAGCCGATACAGGGGATCAATCTACGAGCAGTACTTC. Residues: CASSRYRGSIYEQYF.

The V gene is TRBV5-1, the J gene TRBJ2-5; 9 bases are a match to TRBD2. CDR1 is SGHRS and CDR2 is YFSETQ in the germline V gene. The CDR3 sequence is 19 residues long. V dropped 1 base and J dropped 5; count of bases not matched to a gene: 18. CDR3 bases: TGCGCCAGCAGCTTGAGTCTCGCGGGAGGGCAGGCCCGGCGGGAGACCCAGTACTTC. This translates into CASSLSLAGGQARRETQYF. The complete variable domain, with remaining parts taken from reference TRBV5-1 and TRBJ2-5, reads KAGVTQTPRYLIKTRGQQVTLSCSPISGHRSVSWYQQTPGQGLQFLFEYFSETQRNKGNFPGRFSGRQFSNSRSEMNVSTLELGDSALYLCASSLSLAGGQARRETQYFGPGTRLLVL.